Listed here are 12 T cell receptor beta chains from one sample, sequenced in a study of post-analysis software for immune sequencing data. Regarding the study as a whole: The study found TRBV5-6, TRBV5-1 and TRBV20-1 among roughly 5 TRBV segments more frequent in patients than controls.

Libraries were made from TCR beta cDNA, and they carried unique molecular identifiers. TCRdb re-derived calls from the PCR reads in MiXCR, one entry per CDR3 protein. Here the sample spans about 200,000 distinct CDR3 sequences, approximately 29% being singletons. The antigens for these receptors are not known. The specimen sequenced was blood. The receptors derive from a girl under 18 with multiple sclerosis.

The chain uses TRBV10-2 and TRBJ2-1; possible D gene TRBD2, 6 bases. This CDR3 spans 13 amino acids. Germline lookup yields CDR1 WSHSY and CDR2 SAAADI. V lost 2 bases, J lost 4 bases, and 6 bases lay in between. CDR3 amino acids: CASSEAGYNEQFF. The DNA of the CDR3 is TGCGCCAGCAGTGAGGCGGGGTACAATGAGCAGTTCTTC.

CDR3 protein: CASSHIPAGDTQYF. CDR3 DNA sequence: TGTGCCAGCAGCCATATTCCGGCCGGGGATACGCAGTATTTT. The chain is built from TRBV7-9 and TRBJ2-3; unclear D gene. The CDR3 length is 14 residues. Germline V gives CDR1 SEHNR, CDR2 FQNEAQ (reference sequence). The germline V and J ends were trimmed by 5 bases and 6 bases, with 15 bases remaining between them.

This clonotype was picked up a small number of times. This chain's CDR3 is CASSEPQNTEAFF. The CDR3, as DNA: TGTGCCAGCAGTGAACCTCAGAACACTGAAGCTTTCTTT. This chain connects TRBV2 to TRBJ1-1, with D unresolved. The CDR3 sequence is 13 residues long. V was cut by 2 bases and J by 1 base, with 5 bases left in between. Germline V gene data show CDR1 as SNHLY and CDR2 as FYNNEI.

J is TRBJ2-7 and V is TRBV7-2, with a weak D call TRBD1 (6 bases). The V end was cut by 3 bases, the J end by 4 bases, with 10 bases between. The CDR3 is 13 amino acids. The V gene's germline CDR1 is SGHTA and CDR2 FQGNSA. DNA for the CDR3: TGTGCCAGCAGCTTGAACAGGGTGTACGAGCAGTACTTC. This gives the protein CASSLNRVYEQYF.

In this sample, this clonotype turned up a few times. This chain links TRBV6-1 with TRBJ2-2; 9 bases line up with TRBD1. This CDR3 comprises 19 residues. V lost 3 bases and J lost 2; bases outside the gene matches: 13. Germline-derived CDR1 and CDR2 are MNHNS and SASEGT. CDR3 amino acids: CASSDRDRDRLRNTGELFF. The CDR3 nucleotides read TGTGCCAGCAGTGACCGGGACAGGGACCGTCTTCGAAACACCGGGGAGCTGTTTTTT.

This clonotype appeared a few times. J is TRBJ2-3 and V is TRBV11-2, with a tentative D call TRBD2 (6 bases). CDR3 length equals 15 residues. V gave up 3 bases and J gave up 0 bases, with 10 bases separating them. In germline, CDR1 is SGHAT, CDR2 FQNNGV. The CDR3 DNA reads TGTGCCAGCAGCTTTTTTGGGGGGAGCACAGATACGCAGTATTTT. This codes for CASSFFGGSTDTQYF.

This clonotype was recorded many times. The rearrangement links TRBV6-6 to TRBJ2-1; D is undetermined. The V gene's germline CDR1 is MNHNY and CDR2 SVGAGI (reference sequence). The CDR3 consists of 12 residues. V lost 7 bases and J 7 bases, leaving 11 bases between the germline ends. CDR3: CASKEPGNEQFF. The DNA for the CDR3 is TGTGCCAGCAAAGAACCGGGTAATGAGCAGTTCTTC.

This clonotype was recorded at least ten times. The V and J genes are TRBV15 and TRBJ2-7; no clear D gene. CDR1 is LNHNV, CDR2 YYDKDF, per germline (reference sequence). V lost 0 bases to trimming and J lost 7 bases, with 13 bases between them. CDR3 size: 14 residues. This CDR3 reads CATSRDPGTIEQYF. DNA of the CDR3: TGTGCCACCAGCAGAGATCCCGGCACCATAGAGCAGTACTTC.

The chain joins TRBV20-1 to TRBJ2-1; 8 bases fit TRBD1. Germline lookup yields CDR1 DFQATT and CDR2 SNEGSKA (reference sequence). V lost 8 bases and J lost 5; bases outside the gene matches: 5. The CDR3 covers 12 residues. As DNA, the CDR3 is TGCAGTCCCGGACAGGGTAACAATGAGCAGTTCTTC. Residues: CSPGQGNNEQFF.

The chain carries TRBV5-1 and TRBJ1-1; no firm D call. The CDR3 runs to 14 residues. Germline V gene sequence: CDR1 SGHRS, CDR2 YFSETQ. Trimming took 0 bases from V and 1 from J, leaving 7 bases between them. CDR3 in amino acids: CASSLAGSNTEAFF. The CDR3 nucleotides are TGCGCCAGCAGCTTGGCCGGGTCGAACACTGAAGCTTTCTTT. Full variable domain (missing parts from reference TRBV5-1 and TRBJ1-1): KAGVTQTPRYLIKTRGQQVTLSCSPISGHRSVSWYQQTPGQGLQFLFEYFSETQRNKGNFPGRFSGRQFSNSRSEMNVSTLELGDSALYLCASSLAGSNTEAFFGQGTRLTVV.

In the case of this clonotype: A read error may explain this, as a much larger clone is one base away. The V call is TRBV7-2, the J call TRBJ2-5; possible D gene TRBD1, 6 bases. Germline values: CDR1 SGHTA, CDR2 FQGNSA. The CDR3 has 14 residues. The CDR3 loop reads CACSSNRVGETQYF. CDR3 bases: TGTGCCTGCAGCTCAAACAGGGTGGGAGAGACCCAGTACTTC.

This clonotype was counted at least ten times. This rearrangement joins TRBV12-3 or TRBV12-4 to TRBJ2-3; D remains unclear. This CDR3 is 12 amino acids long. Trimming removed 6 bases from V and 3 bases from J, with 7 bases in between. This chain's CDR3 is CASRGSTDTQYF. DNA of the CDR3: TGTGCCAGCAGGGGGTCAACAGATACGCAGTATTTT.